This is a list of T cell receptor beta chains from one sample in a study of blood T cell repertoires in COVID-19. Only in-frame clones appear in the TCRdb table, and some are missing; sequencing was by immunoSEQ multiplex PCR. The sample holds 200,000 to 250,000 clones, around 83% seen once. The sample consisted of peripheral blood. The origin of the receptors is a man aged 45 to 65 who had recovered from COVID-19. Both conserved end residues are part of each CDR3. A D gene is named only where the DNA matches it firmly. The size of a clone is reported for some rows only, either as once, few or many, or as a class for expanded clones.

NA	TRBJ1-2	TRBV28	NA	TGTGCCAGCGGGGGCACAGTTTTGTTAAACTATGGCTACACCTTC	CASGGTVLLNYGYTF
NA	TRBJ2-7	TRBV10-2	TRBD2	TGCGCCAGTTCGGGGGGTTACGAGCAGTACTTC	CASSGGYEQYF
NA	TRBJ2-5	TRBV27	TRBD1	TGTGCCAGCAGACGGACAGGGGTCGAGACCCAGTACTTC	CASRRTGVETQYF
NA	TRBJ2-3	TRBV6-5	TRBD1	TGTGCCAGCAGTTACACTTCCTACAGGGGGACAGATACGCAGTATTTT	CASSYTSYRGTDTQYF
NA	TRBJ1-4	TRBV3-1/TRBV3-2	NA	TGTGCCAGCACCCAGCCGGGTGGTGAAAAACTGTTTTTT	CASTQPGGEKLFF
NA	TRBJ2-7	TRBV6-5	NA	TGTGCCAGCAGTTCCACCCCCGGCAGGGGCACCTACGAGCAGTACTTC	CASSSTPGRGTYEQYF
NA	TRBJ2-7	TRBV6-5	TRBD1	TGTGCCAGCAGCCCAGGACAGGGGAGCTCCTACGAGCAGTACTTC	CASSPGQGSSYEQYF
NA	TRBJ2-5	TRBV2	TRBD1	TGTGCCAGCAGTGATATGGGGACAGTACAAGAGACCCAGTACTTC	CASSDMGTVQETQYF
once	TRBJ2-4	TRBV3-1/TRBV3-2	TRBD2	TGTGCCAGCAGCCACGGACTAGCGGGAGCCAAAAACATTCAGTACTTC	CASSHGLAGAKNIQYF
NA	TRBJ1-5	TRBV6-5	TRBD1	TGTGCCAGCACCTGGGACAGGGGGCGCGGTCAGCCCCAGCATTTT	CASTWDRGRGQPQHF
NA	TRBJ2-7	TRBV7-2	TRBD2	TGTGCCAGCAGCCCAATAGCGGGAGGGCTTTACGAGCAGTACTTC	CASSPIAGGLYEQYF
NA	TRBJ2-2	TRBV3-1/TRBV3-2	NA	TGTGCCAGCAGCCAAAGGAGTAGTATGTTGGGTTTGTCCGGGGAGCTGTTTTTT	CASSQRSSMLGLSGELFF
few	TRBJ2-7	TRBV6-1	TRBD2	TGTGCCAGCAGTGATAGCGGGAGGCTCTACGAGCAGTACTTC	CASSDSGRLYEQYF
few	TRBJ2-2	TRBV7-2	NA	TGTGCCAGCAGCTTAGCCGTCGTCGACACCGGGGAGCTGTTTTTT	CASSLAVVDTGELFF
NA	TRBJ2-2	TRBV11-2	TRBD2	TGTGCCAGCAGCTTGCAAGCGGGAGGGAACACCGGGGAGCTGTTTTTT	CASSLQAGGNTGELFF
NA	TRBJ2-3	TRBV4-2	NA	TGTGCCAGCAGCCAAGAACAGACAGATACGCAGTATTTT	CASSQEQTDTQYF